This is a list of T cell receptor beta chains from one sample in a study of blood T cell repertoires in COVID-19. Using immunoSEQ multiplex PCR, the repertoire was profiled, and TCRdb retains in-frame clones only, with some absent. The data contain roughly 320,000 clones, around nine tenths of them singletons. Sequencing was done on a sample of peripheral blood. These receptors were taken from a woman aged 25-40 years with COVID-19, enrolled during active disease. The CDR3 runs from the conserved cysteine through the conserved F or W. Fields, in order: V gene, D gene, clone size, CDR3 length, J gene, CDR3 DNA, CDR3 protein. The D gene is left open where the match is weak. A clone size is listed for some rows: how often the clone was seen (once, few, many), or a class if it is expanded.

TRBV7-9,-,-,15,TRBJ2-3,TGTGCCAGCAGCTCCCTCGGGGGGCCGGCAGATACGCAGTATTTT,CASSSLGGPADTQYF
TRBV7-9,-,-,13,TRBJ1-1,TGTGCCAGCAGCTCTGGGGGAGGCACTGAAGCTTTCTTT,CASSSGGGTEAFF
TRBV9,-,-,15,TRBJ2-1,TGTGCCAGCAGCGTAGGTTTTAGCGTATTCAATGAGCAGTTCTTC,CASSVGFSVFNEQFF
TRBV6-5,-,-,16,TRBJ1-6,TGTGCCAGCAGTTACTCGCCTTACAGGAATAATTCACCCCTCCACTTT,CASSYSPYRNNSPLHF
TRBV6-2/TRBV6-3,TRBD1,-,14,TRBJ1-5,TGTGCCAGCAGCGGGACAGGGAGTTATCAGCCCCAGCATTTT,CASSGTGSYQPQHF
TRBV5-4,-,few,15,TRBJ1-3,TGTGCCAGCAGCACGCGGGGGGTTTACGGAAACACCATATATTTT,CASSTRGVYGNTIYF
TRBV2,TRBD1,-,15,TRBJ1-2,TGTGCCAGCAGTGTAGGGACAGGGCGTAACTATGGCTACACCTTC,CASSVGTGRNYGYTF
TRBV27,TRBD1,-,16,TRBJ2-3,TGTGCCAGCAGTCCTCGGACAGGGATACACCCAGATACGCAGTATTTT,CASSPRTGIHPDTQYF
TRBV3-1/TRBV3-2,TRBD1,-,17,TRBJ2-3,TGTGCCAGCAGCACTCGACAGGGTTGGGGAGCCACAGATACGCAGTATTTT,CASSTRQGWGATDTQYF
TRBV28,-,-,16,TRBJ2-3,TGTGCCAGCAGCCGTTCCCGGGCGGGAACCACAGATACGCAGTATTTT,CASSRSRAGTTDTQYF
TRBV15,-,-,14,TRBJ1-2,TGTGCCACCAGCAGAGATTTGGGGGCACGTGGCTACACCTTC,CATSRDLGARGYTF
TRBV19,TRBD1,-,15,TRBJ2-2,TGTGCCAGTAGAAGAAGGACAGGGGTCACCGGGGAGCTGTTTTTT,CASRRRTGVTGELFF
TRBV28,-,-,17,TRBJ1-6,TGTGCCAGCAGTTCTGAGGGAGGGGGGGCCTATAATTCACCCCTCCACTTT,CASSSEGGGAYNSPLHF
TRBV28,TRBD2,-,16,TRBJ2-3,TGTGCCAGCAGTTTACGGACTAGCGGGGTTATAGATACGCAGTATTTT,CASSLRTSGVIDTQYF
TRBV19,-,-,15,TRBJ1-2,TGTGCCAGTAGTATGAAACCACAGGGCAACTATGGCTACACCTTC,CASSMKPQGNYGYTF
TRBV30,-,-,12,TRBJ2-7,TGTGCCTGGAGTGTAGACACCTACGAGCAGTACTTC,CAWSVDTYEQYF
TRBV4-1,-,-,19,TRBJ1-2,TGCGCCAGCAGCCAAGCCCCTATTGTCAGGTCTCCGGGGGGCAATGGCTACACCTTC,CASSQAPIVRSPGGNGYTF
TRBV9,TRBD2,-,17,TRBJ2-5,TGTGCCAGCAGCGCGGGACTGGCGGGGGGGACTTCGGAGACCCAGTACTTC,CASSAGLAGGTSETQYF
TRBV25-1,-,-,15,TRBJ1-4,TGTGCCAGCAGTGAGCGAGGAGCAACTAATGAAAAACTGTTTTTT,CASSERGATNEKLFF
TRBV6-5,TRBD1,-,14,TRBJ1-2,TGTGCCAGCACCTTTACAGGGGGCGGGTATGGCTACACCTTC,CASTFTGGGYGYTF
TRBV4-2,-,once,15,TRBJ1-1,TGTGCCAGCAACCGGGGGGGCAGTTTAGACACTGAAGCTTTCTTT,CASNRGGSLDTEAFF
TRBV6-5,-,-,13,TRBJ2-7,TGTGCCAGCAGTTTCGGCAGGGAGGACGAGCAGTACTTC,CASSFGREDEQYF
TRBV19,TRBD1,-,13,TRBJ1-1,TGTGCCAGTAGTACAGGGGGGAGTACTGAAGCTTTCTTT,CASSTGGSTEAFF
TRBV6-1,-,-,13,TRBJ1-1,TGTGCCAGCAGGGGTTGGGGGGAAACTGAAGCTTTCTTT,CASRGWGETEAFF
TRBV2,-,-,13,TRBJ1-1,TGTGCCAGCAGCTCGCCAGGGGCCCAGATTGCTTTCTTT,CASSSPGAQIAFF
TRBV7-2,-,-,16,TRBJ2-3,TGTGCCAGCACCCCTGGGGGCCCCCACCGCACAGATACGCAGTATTTT,CASTPGGPHRTDTQYF
TRBV11-3,-,-,14,TRBJ2-2,TGTGCCAGCAGCTCCGGGGGGAACACCGGGGAGCTGTTTTTT,CASSSGGNTGELFF
TRBV5-4,TRBD2,-,14,TRBJ2-2,TGTGCCAGCAGAGCGGGGGGGCGTACCGGGGAGCTGTTTTTT,CASRAGGRTGELFF
TRBV27,TRBD1,-,16,TRBJ2-1,TGTGCCAGCAGGGGGTTTGGGACAGGGGGTATGGATGAGCAGTTCTTC,CASRGFGTGGMDEQFF
TRBV6-4,-,-,14,TRBJ2-1,TGTGCCAGCTCCCCCCTCCCAGGGGCGAATGAGCAGTTCTTC,CASSPLPGANEQFF
TRBV7-8,-,once,14,TRBJ1-1,TGTGCCAGCAGCTTAAGCAGGCTGAACACTGAAGCTTTCTTT,CASSLSRLNTEAFF
TRBV20-1,-,-,11,TRBJ1-1,TGCAGTACAGGGCTGCGCACTGAAGCTTTCTTT,CSTGLRTEAFF
TRBV6-2/TRBV6-3,TRBD1,-,15,TRBJ1-6,TGTGCCAGCAGTTACCACACAGGGGTGAATTCACCCCTCCACTTT,CASSYHTGVNSPLHF
TRBV4-1,TRBD1,-,16,TRBJ1-5,TGCGCCAGCAGCCAAGTCGGACAGGGGGCTCTGCAGCCCCAGCATTTT,CASSQVGQGALQPQHF
TRBV28,-,-,16,TRBJ2-2,TGTGCCAGCAGTTCCGCCGCGGGTTACAACACCGGGGAGCTGTTTTTT,CASSSAAGYNTGELFF
TRBV6-4,-,-,13,TRBJ2-1,TGTGCCAGCAGTAGCGCCCCATACAATGAGCAGTTCTTC,CASSSAPYNEQFF
TRBV7-2,TRBD2,-,15,TRBJ2-1,TGTGCCAGCAGCCACACTAGCGGGGGGCCCAATGAGCAGTTCTTC,CASSHTSGGPNEQFF
TRBV27,TRBD1,-,15,TRBJ1-2,TGTGCCAGCAGTCCCTACCCGACAGGGAGTCGTGGCTACACCTTC,CASSPYPTGSRGYTF
TRBV30,-,-,12,TRBJ1-5,TGTGCCTGGGGACACCCCAGCGAGCCCCAGCATTTT,CAWGHPSEPQHF